The rows below give T cell receptor beta chains drawn from one sample of a study of shared clonotypes between healthy human individuals. The repertoire was sequenced with immunoSEQ multiplex PCR; TCRdb's copy has only in-frame clones and lacks some. The top ten hold over 1.3% of the sample, which has about 960,000 clones, 76% seen once. Sequencing used memory CD4+ T cells sorted from blood. The source of these receptors is a man in his late teens or twenties in good health. The CDR3 runs from the conserved cysteine through the conserved F or W. A clone size is listed for some rows: how often the clone was seen (once, few, many), or a class if it is expanded.

clone size,V gene,J gene,CDR3 protein
-,TRBV18,TRBJ1-2,CASSPPTPGSRDGYTF
-,TRBV5-1,TRBJ1-5,CASSLGGERQPQHF
few,TRBV11-2,TRBJ1-5,CASSPHRDQPQHF
-,TRBV5-1,TRBJ1-1,CASSPGTGGTEAFF
-,TRBV5-6,TRBJ2-7,CASSLVSSYEQYF
-,TRBV27,TRBJ2-3,CASSPVSSLRSDTQYF
-,TRBV21-1,TRBJ2-1,CASSTSGSPSSYNEQFF
-,TRBV5-1,TRBJ2-1,CASSPTFLYNEQFF
-,TRBV10-1,TRBJ2-5,CASSVSGRGETQYF
-,TRBV12-5,TRBJ1-1,CASGSGPLEAFF
-,TRBV5-1,TRBJ1-3,CASSLAGLGSTIYF
-,TRBV29-1,TRBJ1-2,CSVDRAVYGYTF
-,TRBV7-8,TRBJ2-2,CASSPGTVTGELFF
-,TRBV5-4,TRBJ1-2,CASSLESRSTF
once,TRBV13,TRBJ2-7,CASSTGQGGEQYF
many,TRBV19,TRBJ2-7,CASSNRDGSYEQYF
once,TRBV12-5,TRBJ2-3,CASATGGSTDTQYF
-,TRBV7-8,TRBJ2-1,CASSARLIF
-,TRBV19,TRBJ2-3,CASKDSGPTQYF
-,TRBV5-4,TRBJ1-2,CASSWGQIPSGYTF
once,TRBV9,TRBJ2-5,CASSYSAQETQYF
-,TRBV18,TRBJ1-1,CASSPITGNTEAFF
-,TRBV7-2,TRBJ2-3,CASSYDLGLGDTDTQYF
-,TRBV4-1,TRBJ2-7,CASSHYDRGGEQYF
-,TRBV18,TRBJ2-3,CASSPPGNTDTQYF
-,TRBV5-1,TRBJ1-4,CASSLGGTDYEKLFF
-,TRBV11-2,TRBJ2-5,CASSLGTGQTQYF
-,TRBV6-1,TRBJ1-5,CASSAGTGGGQPQHF
few,TRBV7-3,TRBJ1-2,CASSLRGGNNYGYTF
-,TRBV7-8,TRBJ1-3,CASRVDRNSGNTIYF
-,TRBV6-6,TRBJ1-2,CASSSGQYYGYTF
-,TRBV10-3,TRBJ2-6,CAISEADSRISGANVLTF
-,TRBV19,TRBJ2-7,CASEQGRGYEQYF
-,TRBV5-1,TRBJ2-3,CASSLGLAGADTQYF
-,TRBV5-6,TRBJ1-1,CASSLVPATEAFF
-,TRBV10-1,TRBJ2-2,CASQANSGELFF
few,TRBV4-3,TRBJ1-3,CASSQDQPGGGNTIYF
-,TRBV18,TRBJ2-1,CASSPPISGSSSYNEQFF
-,TRBV28,TRBJ2-3,CASSPGGPTNTQYF
-,TRBV13,TRBJ2-2,CASSIRESGELFF
-,TRBV19,TRBJ1-4,CASRQGKDNEKLFF
-,TRBV7-3,TRBJ2-1,CASSLGVWRGDEQFF
-,TRBV5-6,TRBJ2-7,CASRASTRNEQYF
-,TRBV5-1,TRBJ2-2,CASSLIPASGGNTGELFF
-,TRBV5-4,TRBJ2-5,CASSLADREETQYF
-,TRBV7-2,TRBJ1-6,CASSQGDRTNSPLHF
-,TRBV6-4,TRBJ2-1,CASSAASGSRSREQFF
-,TRBV7-3,TRBJ2-5,CASSFRGGDETQYF